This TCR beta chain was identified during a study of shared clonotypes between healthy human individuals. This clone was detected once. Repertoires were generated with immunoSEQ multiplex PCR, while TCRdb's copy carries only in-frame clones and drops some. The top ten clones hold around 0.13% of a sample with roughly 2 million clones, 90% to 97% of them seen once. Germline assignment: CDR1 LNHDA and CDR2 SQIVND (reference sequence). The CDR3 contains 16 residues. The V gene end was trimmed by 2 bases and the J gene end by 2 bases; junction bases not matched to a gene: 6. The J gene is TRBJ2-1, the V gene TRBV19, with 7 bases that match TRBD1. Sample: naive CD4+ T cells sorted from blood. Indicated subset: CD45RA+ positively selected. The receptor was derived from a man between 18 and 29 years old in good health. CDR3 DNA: TGTGCCAGTAGTATAACCAGGGGGAATACCTACAATGAGCAGTTCTTC. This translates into CASSITRGNTYNEQFF.